This T cell receptor beta chain is from a study of regulatory T cells in long-lasting Graves disease. In its sample, this clonotype was seen many times. The ends lost 4 bases at V and 8 bases at J; junction bases unmatched: 5. This CDR3 is 14 amino acids long. CDR1 is SNHLY and CDR2 is FYNNEI in the germline V gene. Arm-PCR of CDR3 regions and iRepertoire HTBI primers were used to build TCR beta libraries. Each CDR3 protein is one row after TCRdb ran MiXCR on the multiplex PCR reads. The sample holds 530,000 or so distinct CDR3 sequences, about 16% seen once. Time point specified: newly diagnosed GD, antithyroid drugs for less than 3 months. Extracted PBMC RNA gave rise to the TCR library. These data were likewise used in another study, on T cells in Graves' hyperthyroidism and ophthalmopathy.

This receptor was taken from a man aged 18 to 29 with Graves disease. The specimen was peripheral blood mononuclear cells (PBMCs), collected at new diagnosis, from a patient treated with antithyroid drugs. The gene calls are TRBV2 and TRBJ2-4; TRBD2 agrees at 10 bases. As DNA, the CDR3 is TGTGCCAGCAGTGTAAAGCGGGAGGGGTACATTCAGTACTTC. As protein: CASSVKREGYIQYF.